A single sample gave rise to the 6 T cell receptor beta chains below, sequenced in a study of cytomegalovirus exposure and HLA in healthy donors (dated by TCRdb to 2016 to 2017). Preparation of the library involved the immunoSEQ multiplex PCR assay. For the multiplex PCR, a mixture combining 60 forward primers for TCR Vbeta segments and 13 reverse primers for TCR Jbeta segments was used. TCRdb obtained this table from immuneACCESS and retained in-frame rearrangements with V and J assigned. These tables miss some clones; where compared with another copy, unresolved V genes account for less than half of the shortfall, and the remainder is unexplained. Present in this sample are more than 65,000 clones, about 79% of which were seen just once. The top ten clonotypes cover 5.5% to 7% of the sample. Material for sequencing was PBMCs. The receptors shown here come from a man in his late teens or twenties in good health and CMV-seropositive.

The chain is built from TRBV30 and TRBJ1-5, with unresolved D. Deletions cut 0 bases from V and 4 bases from J, with 19 bases between. The CDR3 has 17 residues. CDR1 is GTSNPN, CDR2 SVGIG, per germline (reference sequence). The DNA of the CDR3 is TGTGCCTGGAGTGTCGTGAGTTGGGCAAGGAGGAATCAGCCCCAGCATTTT. It specifies CAWSVVSWARRNQPQHF.

Notes on this clone: Other DNA sequences from this sample encode an identical CDR3 as well. The chain is built from TRBV9 and TRBJ2-1; D is perhaps TRBD1 (5 bases). The CDR3 has 15 residues. Deletions cut 0 bases from V and 0 bases from J, with 7 bases between. CDR1 and CDR2 (germline): SGDLS, YYNGEE. The CDR3 DNA reads as TGTGCCAGCAGCGTAGCAGGGATCTCCTACAATGAGCAGTTCTTC. This encodes CASSVAGISYNEQFF.

The rearrangement links TRBV27 to TRBJ1-1, with D hard to call. The germline V gene has CDR1 MNHEY and CDR2 SMNVEV (reference sequence). Trimming stripped 5 bases from V and 1 base from J, with 8 bases between. CDR3 size: 13 residues. The CDR3 sequence: CASSPHTNTEAFF. The DNA for the CDR3 is TGTGCCAGCAGTCCCCACACGAACACTGAAGCTTTCTTT.

V is TRBV28 and J is TRBJ2-3; maybe TRBD2 (5 bases). The CDR3 has 14 residues. Trimming left V 10 bases short and J 2 bases short, with 16 bases between. Germline V gene lookup returns CDR1 MDHEN and CDR2 SYDVKM. For the CDR3, the DNA is TGTGCCACCTCACCAGGAGGCCCCACAGATACGCAGTATTTT. Translated: CATSPGGPTDTQYF.

This clone appeared a few times. This sequence joins TRBV6-1 and TRBJ2-3, with D maybe TRBD2 (6 bases). The germline V and J ends were trimmed by 7 bases and 0 bases, with 8 bases remaining between them. Germline V gives CDR1 MNHNS, CDR2 SASEGT. CDR3 length: 13 amino acids. The CDR3 here is CASMGTSTDTQYF. CDR3 nucleotide sequence: TGTGCCAGCATGGGGACTAGCACAGATACGCAGTATTTT.

V and J are TRBV6-5 and TRBJ1-5; 7 nucleotides align to TRBD1. The CDR3 loop spans 14 amino acids. V was pared by 4 bases and J by 3 bases, with 3 bases of the junction left unmatched. CDR1 and CDR2 (germline): MNHEY, SVGAGI. CDR3 in DNA: TGTGCCAGCAGTTCGGGACAGAACAATCAGCCCCAGCATTTT. Its translation is CASSSGQNNQPQHF.